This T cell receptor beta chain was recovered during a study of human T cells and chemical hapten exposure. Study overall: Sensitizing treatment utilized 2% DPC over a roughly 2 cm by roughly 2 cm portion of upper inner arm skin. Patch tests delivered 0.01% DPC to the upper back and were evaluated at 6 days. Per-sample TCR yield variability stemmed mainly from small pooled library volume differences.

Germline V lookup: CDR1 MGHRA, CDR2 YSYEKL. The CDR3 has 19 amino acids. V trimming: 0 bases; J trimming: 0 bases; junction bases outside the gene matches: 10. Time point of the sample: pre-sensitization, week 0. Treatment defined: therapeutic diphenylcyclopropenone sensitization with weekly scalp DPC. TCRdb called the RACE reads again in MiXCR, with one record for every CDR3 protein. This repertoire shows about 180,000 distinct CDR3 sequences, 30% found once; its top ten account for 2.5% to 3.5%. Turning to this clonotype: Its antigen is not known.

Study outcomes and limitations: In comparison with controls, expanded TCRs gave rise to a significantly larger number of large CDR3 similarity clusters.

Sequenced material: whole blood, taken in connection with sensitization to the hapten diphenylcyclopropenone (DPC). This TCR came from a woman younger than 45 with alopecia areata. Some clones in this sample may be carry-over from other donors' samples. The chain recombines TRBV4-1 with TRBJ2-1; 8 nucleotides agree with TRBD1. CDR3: CASSQERGDRRISYNEQFF. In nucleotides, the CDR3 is TGCGCCAGCAGCCAAGAAAGGGGGGACAGGCGTATCTCCTACAATGAGCAGTTCTTC.